A single sample gave rise to the 18 T cell receptor beta chains below, sequenced in a study of Ad26.COV2.S vaccination and SARS-CoV-2 variants. Clones were sequenced by immunoSEQ multiplex PCR, and TCRdb holds only the in-frame ones, with some missing. The table has 430,000 or so clones, around nine tenths seen once. Treatment in this sample: roughly 19 received Ad26.COV2.S at low or high dose, single or two shots; roughly 5 received placebo; per-sample allocation not given. The samples were gathered on day 63 after the first injection of vaccine or placebo. The sample consisted of peripheral blood, taken in a trial of Ad26.COV2.S vaccine versus placebo. These TCRs come from a person between 18 and 65 years old who received the Ad26.COV2.S COVID-19 vaccine or a placebo.

This clone was seen once. The genes are TRBV11-2 and TRBJ2-3; D ambiguous. Germline CDR1 and CDR2: SGHAT and FQNNGV. The CDR3 has 13 amino acids. Trimming shortened V by 5 bases and J by 5 bases, and 11 bases separated the two germline ends. CDR3 amino acids: CASSPRTRDTQYF. In DNA form, the CDR3 reads TGTGCCAGCAGCCCCCGGACGAGAGATACGCAGTATTTT.

The gene calls are TRBV2 and TRBJ2-1, with 7 bases matching TRBD2. CDR3 length equals 15 residues. Germline assignment: CDR1 SNHLY and CDR2 FYNNEI. The V gene end was trimmed by 7 bases and the J gene end by 6 bases; junction bases not matched to a gene: 12. CDR3 region: CASIPGLVPTNEQFF. Written as DNA, the CDR3 is TGTGCCAGCATCCCCGGACTAGTCCCTACCAATGAGCAGTTCTTC.

This chain joins TRBV27 and TRBJ2-1, with D hard to call. Trimming took 3 bases from V and 0 from J, leaving 6 bases between them. CDR3 size: 14 residues. The germline V gene has CDR1 MNHEY and CDR2 SMNVEV (reference sequence). The CDR3 nucleotides read TGTGCCAGCAGTTTTCGCGGCTCCTACAATGAGCAGTTCTTC. This encodes CASSFRGSYNEQFF.

The rearrangement uses TRBV6-2 or TRBV6-3 and TRBJ2-7, with D possibly being TRBD2 (6 bases). The V end was cut by 4 bases, the J end by 6 bases, with 19 bases between. CDR1 is MNHEY and CDR2 is SVGEGT in the germline V gene. CDR3 length equals 15 residues. The CDR3 region has the DNA TGTGCCAGCAGTTGGGTACCGAATAGCGGAAGCGAGCAGTACTTC. This encodes CASSWVPNSGSEQYF.

CDR3 residues: CASSRETAGNTIYF. The DNA for the CDR3 is TGTGCCAGTAGTAGGGAGACTGCTGGAAACACCATATATTTT. The genes are TRBV19 and TRBJ1-3; no clear D gene. Germline V gives CDR1 LNHDA, CDR2 SQIVND (reference sequence). This CDR3 comprises 14 residues. Trimming shortened V by 4 bases and J by 2 bases, and 9 bases separated the two germline ends. Complete variable domain (other parts from reference TRBV19 and TRBJ1-3): DGGITQSPKYLFRKEGQNVTLSCEQNLNHDAMYWYRQDPGQGLRLIYYSQIVNDFQKGDIAEGYSVSREKKESFPLTVTSAQKNPTAFYLCASSRETAGNTIYFGEGSWLTVV.

As concerns this clone: The sample carries other DNA sequences with the same CDR3. The chain has TRBV28 and TRBJ2-6, with D unresolved. The CDR3 length is 13 residues. Germline V gene sequence: CDR1 MDHEN, CDR2 SYDVKM. V was cut by 3 bases and J by 0 bases, with 0 bases left in between. CDR3: CASSFSGANVLTF. CDR3 DNA: TGTGCCAGCAGTTTCTCTGGGGCCAACGTCCTGACTTTC.

This sequence joins TRBV5-1 and TRBJ2-3; 9 positions agree with TRBD2. V gave up 4 bases and J gave up 2 bases; unmatched junction bases: 5. This CDR3 comprises 15 residues. CDR1 and CDR2 from the germline V gene are SGHRS and YFSETQ. The CDR3 region is CASSGSGSNTDTQYF. The CDR3 nucleotides read TGCGCCAGCAGCGGTAGCGGGAGTAACACAGATACGCAGTATTTT.

The chain combines TRBV12-3 or TRBV12-4 with TRBJ2-2; D uncertain. V was pared by 7 bases and J by 0 bases, with 3 bases between. The CDR3 length is 12 residues. The CDR3 loop is CASNPNTGELFF. In DNA, the CDR3 is TGTGCCAGCAATCCGAACACCGGGGAGCTGTTTTTT.

V usage is TRBV6-5 and J usage is TRBJ2-1, with TRBD1 matching over 9 bases. This CDR3 is built from 12 residues. Germline CDR1 reads MNHEY; CDR2 reads SVGAGI. CDR3 protein: CATGGYYNEQFF. CDR3 sequence (DNA): TGTGCTACAGGGGGCTATTACAATGAGCAGTTCTTC.

The chain recombines TRBV3-1 (or the pseudogene TRBV3-2) with TRBJ2-1; D gene unclear. The CDR3 is 13 amino acids. The germline V gene encodes CDR1 LGHDT and CDR2 YNNKEL (reference sequence). The V and J ends lost 2 bases and 8 bases respectively, with 10 bases between them. The CDR3 bases are TGTGCCAGCAGCCAATTCGTTGGGTATGAGCAGTTCTTC. It translates to CASSQFVGYEQFF.

CDR3 nucleotides: TGTGCCTGGAGTGTAGGGGTGGATCAGCCCCAGCATTTT. This codes for CAWSVGVDQPQHF. The chain has TRBV30 and TRBJ1-5; perhaps TRBD1 as D (5 bases). The CDR3 contains 13 residues. Germline-derived CDR1 and CDR2 are GTSNPN and SVGIG (reference sequence). V was pared by 0 bases and J by 5 bases, with 8 bases between.

V and J are TRBV7-2 and TRBJ1-1, with 7 bases matching TRBD1. From germline, CDR1 is SGHTA and CDR2 FQGNSA. The CDR3 length is 15 residues. J lost 3 bases, V lost 5 bases, and 9 bases had no gene match. The CDR3 bases are TGTGCCAGCAGCACCTCGACAGGGCTATACACTGAAGCTTTCTTT. Protein sequence: CASSTSTGLYTEAFF.

This chain links TRBV6-5 with TRBJ2-5; 13 bases line up with TRBD2. CDR3 length equals 15 residues. Germline-derived CDR1 and CDR2 are MNHEY and SVGAGI. With V trimmed by 5 bases and J by 2 bases, 2 bases remained unmatched. In DNA form, the CDR3 reads TGTGCCAGCAGTAGACTAGCGGGAGGTCAAGAGACCCAGTACTTC. Translating gives CASSRLAGGQETQYF.

V and J are TRBV30 and TRBJ2-1, with 7 bases that match TRBD2. Per the germline V gene, CDR1 is GTSNPN and CDR2 is SVGIG (reference sequence). The ends lost 8 bases at V and 1 base at J; junction bases unmatched: 8. The CDR3 sequence is 14 residues long. CDR3 residues: CALVSSGSYNEQFF. The CDR3 DNA is TGTGCCCTTGTTTCTAGCGGTTCCTACAATGAGCAGTTCTTC.

V is TRBV19 and J is TRBJ1-2; no definite D call. The germline CDR1 and CDR2 sequences are LNHDA and SQIVND (reference sequence). The CDR3 has 14 amino acids. V dropped 4 bases and J dropped 3 bases, with 12 bases sitting between them. CDR3 sequence (DNA): TGTGCCAGTAGTAACCCCGACACCTACTATGGCTACACCTTC. Residues: CASSNPDTYYGYTF. The full variable domain, completed using reference TRBV19 and TRBJ1-2, is DGGITQSPKYLFRKEGQNVTLSCEQNLNHDAMYWYRQDPGQGLRLIYYSQIVNDFQKGDIAEGYSVSREKKESFPLTVTSAQKNPTAFYLCASSNPDTYYGYTFGSGTRLTVV.

With respect to this clone: Sequence at one end of the junction differs from germline and may be a read error. The chain couples TRBV2 to TRBJ2-7; D possibly corresponds to TRBD2 (5 bases). The CDR3 loop spans 14 amino acids. The germline V gene encodes CDR1 SNHLY and CDR2 FYNNEI. Here the CDR3 reads CATTLRTGSSEQYF. The CDR3 bases are TGTGCCACCACGCTAAGGACGGGGTCCTCCGAGCAGTACTTC.

The genes are TRBV10-3 and TRBJ2-5, with D possibly being TRBD2 (6 bases). In germline, CDR1 is ENHRY, CDR2 SYGVKD. V lost 2 bases and J lost 0, with 13 bases in between. The CDR3 runs 16 residues. The CDR3, as DNA: TGTGCCATCAGTGAGACCGGGACTGCGTACCAAGAGACCCAGTACTTC. It yields the protein CAISETGTAYQETQYF.

The chain joins TRBV6-5 to TRBJ1-5; possible D gene TRBD1, 5 bases. From germline, CDR1 is MNHEY and CDR2 SVGAGI. This CDR3 region has 15 residues. V lost 4 bases and J 9 bases, leaving 19 bases between the germline ends. CDR3 loop: CASSSTGTPNRPQHF. As DNA, the CDR3 is TGTGCCAGCAGTTCGACCGGGACGCCGAACCGGCCCCAGCATTTT.